This TCR beta chain emerged from a study of blood T cell repertoires in COVID-19. Study information: In each case, the material was cDNA or gDNA derived from T cells, B-cell-depleted T cells, or PBMCs.

Profiled with immunoSEQ multiplex PCR; TCRdb holds only in-frame clones, not every one. The sample lists fewer than 200,000 clones, more than 70% occurring once. The CDR3 has 15 amino acids. From germline, CDR1 is SNHLY and CDR2 FYNNEI. The V end lost 6 bases, the J end lost 2 bases, and 15 bases lay between the germline ends. The chain uses TRBV2 and TRBJ2-3; D perhaps matches TRBD1 (6 bases). Sequencing was performed on PBMCs or T cells enriched from blood (not recorded which). The TCR sequence derives from a woman aged 45-65 years in a cohort exposed to, infected with or recovered from COVID-19 (not recorded which). The CDR3 spells CASRGGRSPTDTQYF. DNA for the CDR3: TGTGCCAGCAGAGGGGGACGGAGCCCCACAGATACGCAGTATTTT.